Shown below are 31 T cell receptor beta chains from a single sample sequenced in a study of T cell responses to AZD1222 COVID-19 vaccine (dated by TCRdb to about 2021). Library creation used the immunoSEQ multiplex PCR assay. TCRdb obtained this table from immuneACCESS and retained in-frame rearrangements with V and J assigned. These tables miss some clones; where compared with another copy, unresolved V genes account for less than half of the shortfall, and the remainder is unexplained. The sample includes 100,000 to 150,000 clones, with about 86% observed a single time. Around 12% of the sample lies in the top ten. The meaning of the sample's time point label: baseline before first vaccination. The source material was peripheral blood, sampled on day 0 of AZD1222 vaccination. These receptors were obtained from an adult in good health.

The V and J genes are TRBV5-1 and TRBJ2-1, with TRBD2 identical over 13 bases. CDR3 length: 15 residues. Germline V gene sequence: CDR1 SGHRS, CDR2 YFSETQ. Trimming took 4 bases from V and 5 from J; bases not matched to a gene: 3. The CDR3 loop is CASSLGLAGNNEQFF. In DNA, the CDR3 is TGCGCCAGCAGCCTGGGACTAGCGGGGAACAATGAGCAGTTCTTC.

This chain connects TRBV24-1 to TRBJ2-3, with 9 bases that match TRBD1. CDR1 is KGHDR and CDR2 is SFDVKD in the germline V gene. V shed 7 bases, J shed 2 bases, and the junction held 6 bases outside the gene matches. The CDR3 length is 15 residues. For the CDR3, the DNA is TGTGCCACCAGAAAGACAGGGGGTTTCACAGATACGCAGTATTTT. This gives the protein CATRKTGGFTDTQYF.

This rearrangement joins TRBV13 to TRBJ1-2, with a weak D call TRBD1 (6 bases). CDR1 PRHDT and CDR2 FYEKMQ come from the germline V gene (reference sequence). The CDR3 contains 15 residues. V was trimmed by 0 bases and J by 4 bases, leaving 12 bases between them. DNA of the CDR3: TGTGCCAGCAGCTTAGGGCTTGGACAGATCTATGGCTACACCTTC. Protein sequence: CASSLGLGQIYGYTF.

This rearrangement joins TRBV5-1 to TRBJ2-5, with TRBD2 identical over 11 bases. Germline-derived CDR1 and CDR2 are SGHRS and YFSETQ. The CDR3 has 15 residues. V shed 3 bases and J 6 bases; nucleotides not matched to a gene: 7. The CDR3 nucleotides are TGCGCCAGCAGCTCACTAGCGGGAGTGGGGAAGACCCAGTACTTC. This gives the protein CASSSLAGVGKTQYF.

The rearrangement links TRBV5-1 to TRBJ1-1, with TRBD1 matching 7 bases. J lost 7 bases, V lost 0 bases, and 6 bases had no gene match. This CDR3 comprises 14 residues. From germline, CDR1 is SGHRS and CDR2 YFSETQ. The CDR3, as DNA: TGCGCCAGCAGCTTGGCACAGGGGCCAATTGAAGCTTTCTTT. It encodes CASSLAQGPIEAFF.

The chain couples TRBV29-1 to TRBJ1-2; 10 bases match TRBD1. Germline CDR1 and CDR2: SQVTM and ANQGSEA. This CDR3 region has 19 residues. V lost 2 bases, J lost 3 bases, and 18 bases stayed unmatched. CDR3: CSVETRDRGLKLADYGYTF. As DNA, the CDR3 is TGCAGCGTTGAAACCCGGGACAGGGGCCTTAAATTGGCGGACTATGGCTACACCTTC.

This clone showed up just a few times. CDR3 in DNA: TGTGCCAGCAGTGAAGGGGGTCAGGGGGCCGATACGCAGTATTTT. As protein: CASSEGGQGADTQYF. The chain has TRBV6-1 and TRBJ2-3; 8 nucleotides match TRBD1. Germline V CDR1 and CDR2: MNHNS, SASEGT. The CDR3 totals 15 residues. The V segment lost 1 base and the J segment 6 bases; nucleotides outside the gene matches: 6.

The chain combines TRBV7-2 with TRBJ2-7; tentative D call: TRBD1 (6 bases). Between the trimmed V and J ends, which lost 4 bases and 2 bases, there was a span of 9 bases. CDR3 length equals 13 residues. Germline-derived CDR1 and CDR2 are SGHTA and FQGNSA. The CDR3 is CASSSWTAYEQYF. As DNA, the CDR3 is TGTGCCAGCAGCTCCTGGACAGCCTACGAGCAGTACTTC.

V usage is TRBV28 and J usage is TRBJ1-5; D is undetermined. There are 14 residues in the CDR3. Germline loops: CDR1 MDHEN, CDR2 SYDVKM. Trimming took off 6 bases at V and 4 bases at J, with 13 bases between the two ends. This chain's CDR3 is CASRWAGLNQPQHF. CDR3 DNA: TGTGCCAGCAGATGGGCCGGCCTAAATCAGCCCCAGCATTTT. The full variable domain, with the rest looked up from reference TRBV28 and TRBJ1-5, is DVKVTQSSRYLVKRTGEKVFLECVQDMDHENMFWYRQDPGLGLRLIYFSYDVKMKEKGDIPEGYSVSREKKERFSLILESASTNQTSMYLCASRWAGLNQPQHFGDGTRLSIL.

The V and J genes are TRBV11-2 and TRBJ1-1; the D is unclear. The CDR3 sequence is 14 residues long. Germline CDR1 and CDR2: SGHAT and FQNNGV. Trimming took 8 bases from V and 0 from J, leaving 13 bases between them. CDR3 nucleotide sequence: TGTGCCAGCCGAAGAGATCCTATGAACACTGAAGCTTTCTTT. This encodes CASRRDPMNTEAFF.

The CDR3 DNA follows: TGTGCCAGCAGTTATGGGACCTCCTACAATGAGCAGTTCTTC. Protein sequence: CASSYGTSYNEQFF. J is TRBJ2-1 and V is TRBV6-5, with D tentatively TRBD1 or TRBD2 (5 bases each). Trimming shortened V by 3 bases and J by 0 bases, and 6 bases separated the two germline ends. The CDR3 runs to 14 residues. The germline gives CDR1 MNHEY, CDR2 SVGAGI.

The chain carries TRBV10-2 and TRBJ1-6, with 8 bases that match TRBD1. This CDR3 contains 13 residues. Germline trimming cut 6 bases from V and 9 bases from J; bases unmatched to any gene: 4. Germline V gene sequence: CDR1 WSHSY, CDR2 SAAADI. Written as DNA, the CDR3 is TGCGCCAGCAGGGACAGGGTTGGTTCACCCCTCCACTTT. Translation gives CASRDRVGSPLHF.

The J gene is TRBJ2-5, the V gene TRBV7-3; no definite D call. The CDR3 has 15 residues. Germline CDR1 SGHTA, CDR2 FQGTGA. V shed 5 bases and J shed 1 base, with 14 bases lying between them. CDR3 residues: CASSPGRQSQETQYF. The CDR3 nucleotides read TGTGCCAGCAGCCCGGGTCGGCAGAGCCAAGAGACCCAGTACTTC.

V and J are TRBV6-5 and TRBJ2-3, with 7 bases identical to TRBD2. The length of the CDR3 is 14 residues. Germline V gene lookup returns CDR1 MNHEY and CDR2 SVGAGI. Unmatched junction bases numbered 8, after V lost 4 bases and J lost 7 bases. CDR3 nucleotide sequence: TGTGCCAGCAGTTCAGCGGGAAACCCATATACGCAGTATTTT. Amino acids: CASSSAGNPYTQYF.

The chain recombines TRBV6-5 with TRBJ1-6; the D is unclear. The CDR3 totals 13 residues. From germline, CDR1 is MNHEY and CDR2 SVGAGI. The V end lost 3 bases, the J end lost 7 bases, and 7 bases lay between the germline ends. In DNA, the CDR3 is TGTGCCAGCAGTTATGAAGACAATTCACCCCTCCACTTT. Translation: CASSYEDNSPLHF.

This chain uses TRBV4-1 with TRBJ2-1; the D is unclear. Germline loops: CDR1 MGHRA, CDR2 YSYEKL. Trimming took off 3 bases at V and 7 bases at J, with 4 bases between the two ends. The CDR3 runs 11 residues. The CDR3 loop is CASSQENEQFF. Written as DNA, the CDR3 is TGCGCCAGCAGCCAGGAAAATGAGCAGTTCTTC.

This clone was observed a few times. The chain uses TRBV11-1 and TRBJ2-1, with D hard to call. Trimming took off 3 bases at V and 3 bases at J, with 6 bases between the two ends. The CDR3 extends over 13 amino acids. Germline V lookup: CDR1 SGHAT, CDR2 FQDESV (reference sequence). Written as DNA, the CDR3 is TGTGCCAGCAGCTTTACTCTCTACAATGAGCAGTTCTTC. Translated, it gives CASSFTLYNEQFF.

This chain connects TRBV29-1 to TRBJ1-2; possibly TRBD1 for D (6 bases). Germline loops: CDR1 SQVTM, CDR2 ANQGSEA. V dropped 3 bases and J dropped 2 bases, with 7 bases sitting between them. The CDR3 is 12 amino acids. Here the CDR3 reads CSVEDRNYGYTF. CDR3 bases: TGCAGCGTTGAGGACAGAAACTATGGCTACACCTTC.

This clone appeared once. This chain joins TRBV7-9 and TRBJ2-5; 8 bases line up with TRBD1. V dropped 6 bases and J dropped 3; count of bases not matched to a gene: 9. The germline gives CDR1 SEHNR, CDR2 FQNEAQ (reference sequence). CDR3 length: 15 amino acids. The CDR3 DNA reads as TGTGCCAGCAGTTTTACAGGGGGGAAAAAAGAGACCCAGTACTTC. Translation: CASSFTGGKKETQYF.

J is TRBJ1-1 and V is TRBV19, with D possibly TRBD1 on 6 matching bases. CDR1 is LNHDA, CDR2 SQIVND, per germline (reference sequence). This CDR3 region has 14 residues. The ends were cut back, 3 bases at V and 0 bases at J, with 8 bases in the middle. CDR3 sequence reads: CASSIGQLNTEAFF. CDR3 sequence (DNA): TGTGCCAGTAGTATCGGACAGTTGAACACTGAAGCTTTCTTT.

The gene calls are TRBV15 and TRBJ2-1; D unresolved. The germline V gene has CDR1 LNHNV and CDR2 YYDKDF (reference sequence). The V end was cut by 4 bases, the J end by 9 bases, with 13 bases between. This CDR3 is built from 13 residues. CDR3 coding DNA: TGTGCCACCAGCATCTTTAGGCGTACTGAGCAGTTCTTC. Its protein product is CATSIFRRTEQFF.

The chain employs TRBV4-3 and TRBJ1-4; no definite D call. The CDR3 totals 16 residues. The germline V gene encodes CDR1 LGHNA and CDR2 YSLEER. V shed 1 base and J shed 7 bases, with 16 bases lying between them. CDR3 sequence: CASSQVARGEGEKLFF. DNA of the CDR3: TGCGCCAGCAGCCAAGTTGCTCGGGGTGAGGGTGAAAAACTGTTTTTT.

Within the sample, this clone is medium-sized. The chain joins TRBV7-9 to TRBJ2-7, with 7 bases identical to TRBD1. CDR3 length: 15 amino acids. The V and J ends lost 5 bases and 3 bases, in that order; junction bases with no gene match: 10. Germline V CDR1 and CDR2: SEHNR, FQNEAQ (reference sequence). The CDR3 loop is CASSQRDRANYEQYF. CDR3 bases: TGTGCCAGCAGCCAGAGGGACAGAGCCAACTACGAGCAGTACTTC.

The chain links TRBV18 to TRBJ1-1; D is undetermined. Germline assignment: CDR1 KGHSH and CDR2 LQKENI. The CDR3 covers 14 residues. Trimming shortened V by 0 bases and J by 1 base, and 6 bases separated the two germline ends. The CDR3 here is CASSPPIGNTEAFF. The CDR3 DNA is TGTGCCAGCTCACCACCAATAGGGAACACTGAAGCTTTCTTT. The full variable domain, rest sourced from reference TRBV18 and TRBJ1-1, is NAGVMQNPRHLVRRRGQEARLRCSPMKGHSHVYWYRQLPEEGLKFMVYLQKENIIDESGMPKERFSAEFPKEGPSILRIQQVVRGDSAAYFCASSPPIGNTEAFFGQGTRLTVV.

The gene calls are TRBV5-5 and TRBJ2-5; D remains unclear. CDR3 length: 12 residues. V was trimmed by 1 base and J by 3 bases, leaving 4 bases between them. Germline assignment: CDR1 SGHKS and CDR2 YYEKEE (reference sequence). The CDR3 DNA reads TGTGCCAGCAGCTTGTCCGAAGAGACCCAGTACTTC. Its translation is CASSLSEETQYF.

The genes are TRBV7-2 and TRBJ2-1; TRBD2 matches 7 bases. Germline values: CDR1 SGHTA, CDR2 FQGNSA. Trimming cost V 2 bases and J 6 bases; bases outside gene matches: 4. The CDR3 loop spans 14 amino acids. The CDR3 bases are TGTGCCAGCAGCTTATACGGACTAGGCAATGAGCAGTTCTTC. As protein: CASSLYGLGNEQFF. Drawing the rest from reference TRBV7-2 and TRBJ2-1, the complete variable domain is GAGVSQSPSNKVTEKGKDVELRCDPISGHTALYWYRQSLGQGLEFLIYFQGNSAPDKSGLPSDRFSAERTGGSVSTLTIQRTQQEDSAVYLCASSLYGLGNEQFFGPGTRLTVL.

As DNA, the CDR3 is TGTGCCAGCAGCTTGGTCTCTTCACCCCTCCACTTT. It yields the protein CASSLVSSPLHF. The rearrangement joins TRBV5-6 to TRBJ1-6; D gene ambiguous. Germline V gene data show CDR1 as SGHDT and CDR2 as YYEEEE. This CDR3 region has 12 residues. V lost 0 bases and J lost 9, with 4 bases in between.

The table lists this clone with a few counts. This rearrangement joins TRBV11-2 to TRBJ1-1; D is possibly TRBD1 (5 bases). The V gene's germline CDR1 is SGHAT and CDR2 FQNNGV. CDR3 length: 14 amino acids. V was pared by 3 bases and J by 4 bases, with 12 bases between. CDR3 sequence: CASSFNHGGTEAFF. CDR3 DNA sequence: TGTGCCAGCAGCTTCAATCACGGGGGCACTGAAGCTTTCTTT.

V is TRBV10-3 and J is TRBJ2-2, with D hard to call. CDR1 is ENHRY, CDR2 SYGVKD, per germline. Trimming shortened V by 6 bases and J by 6 bases, and 8 bases separated the two germline ends. The CDR3 totals 12 residues. The CDR3 DNA reads as TGTGCCATCAGGAAAAGCCCCGGGGAGCTGTTTTTT. Translating gives CAIRKSPGELFF.

V usage is TRBV2 and J usage is TRBJ1-2; D is unresolved. Per germline, CDR1 SNHLY and CDR2 FYNNEI. V was trimmed by 2 bases and J by 7 bases, leaving 23 bases between them. The CDR3 is made up of 17 amino acids. CDR3 amino acids: CASSEFASLNLPGGYTF. CDR3 nucleotides: TGTGCCAGCAGTGAATTCGCCAGTTTAAATCTCCCGGGTGGCTACACCTTC.

The V and J genes are TRBV30 and TRBJ1-3; D is ambiguous. The CDR3 spans 15 residues. Trimming left V 2 bases short and J 4 bases short, with 15 bases between. Germline V gene sequence: CDR1 GTSNPN, CDR2 SVGIG (reference sequence). CDR3 nucleotide sequence: TGTGCCTGGAGTCAGGACCATGGTGCCGGAAACACCATATATTTT. Its translation is CAWSQDHGAGNTIYF.